The rows below give T cell receptor beta chains drawn from one sample of a study of shared clonotypes between healthy human individuals. The data were produced by immunoSEQ multiplex PCR, yet TCRdb's version contains in-frame clones alone and is incomplete. The data hold approximately 2,000,000 clones, with less than 95% observed a single time. Sequenced input: naive CD4+ T cells from PBMCs. The origin of the receptors is a young man in good health. Some clones in this sample may be carry-over from other donors' samples. Both conserved end residues are part of each CDR3. D genes are given only for firm matches. Expanded clones are given a class, and other clones once, few, many or no size at all.

.	TRBV5-1	TRBD1	TRBJ1-2	CASSLAAGQINYGYTF	TGCGCCAGCAGCTTGGCAGCGGGACAGATTAACTATGGCTACACCTTC
.	TRBV28	.	TRBJ2-7	CASSSPPAGTSEQYF	TGTGCCAGCAGTTCCCCCCCGGCAGGGACCTCCGAGCAGTACTTC
.	TRBV28	.	TRBJ1-5	CAGGSTVNQPQHF	TGTGCCGGGGGGTCAACGGTCAATCAGCCCCAGCATTTT
.	TRBV20-1	.	TRBJ2-5	CSAMGGETQYF	TGCAGTGCTATGGGTGGGGAGACCCAGTACTTC
.	TRBV30	TRBD1	TRBJ1-5	CAWSGTGGDQPQHF	TGTGCCTGGAGCGGAACAGGGGGCGATCAGCCCCAGCATTTT
.	TRBV30	TRBD2	TRBJ2-5	CAWSSSPAGTGTQYF	TGTGCCTGGAGTTCCTCCCCAGCGGGGACGGGGACCCAGTACTTC
.	TRBV27	.	TRBJ1-4	CATPNEKLFF	TGTGCCACCCCGAATGAAAAACTGTTTTTT
few	TRBV21-1	.	TRBJ2-1	CASRGAVSYNEQFF	TGTGCCAGCAGGGGGGCAGTCTCCTACAATGAGCAGTTCTTC
.	TRBV18	.	TRBJ1-3	CASSPPSRPYTIYF	TGTGCCAGCTCACCACCGTCGAGACCGTACACCATATATTTT
.	TRBV11-2	.	TRBJ2-5	CASSLDRGEQYF	TGTGCCAGCAGCTTAGACCGAGGGGAGCAGTACTTC
.	TRBV5-6	.	TRBJ1-3	CASSSGISGNTIYF	TGTGCCAGCAGCAGCGGTATCTCTGGAAACACCATATATTTT
.	TRBV19	.	TRBJ1-5	CASSIDRLNQPQHF	TGTGCCAGTAGTATCGACAGGCTCAATCAGCCCCAGCATTTT
.	TRBV7-9	.	TRBJ2-3	CASSFSGGTDTQYF	TGTGCCAGCAGCTTTTCAGGGGGCACAGATACGCAGTATTTT
.	TRBV7-2	TRBD1	TRBJ1-3	CASSTGVFSGNTIYF	TGTGCCAGCAGTACAGGGGTATTCTCTGGAAACACCATATATTTT
.	TRBV30	TRBD1	TRBJ1-2	CAWSRDSFNYGYTF	TGTGCCTGGAGCAGGGACAGCTTTAACTATGGCTACACCTTC
.	TRBV6-1	TRBD1	TRBJ2-2	CASSRGQGNTGELFF	TGTGCCAGCAGCCGAGGACAGGGTAACACCGGGGAGCTGTTTTTT
.	TRBV29-1	.	TRBJ2-6	CSVEQRAFSGANVLTF	TGCAGCGTTGAACAAAGGGCTTTCTCTGGGGCCAACGTCCTGACTTTC
.	TRBV7-9	TRBD1	TRBJ2-4	CASSPTGAGGAKNIQYF	TGTGCCAGCAGCCCGACAGGGGCCGGGGGAGCCAAAAACATTCAGTACTTC
.	TRBV28	.	TRBJ1-2	CASSLRQGPRYTF	TGTGCCAGCAGTTTACGGCAGGGACCCCGCTACACCTTC
.	TRBV7-8	.	TRBJ1-2	CASSLRERNYGYTF	TGTGCCAGCAGCTTAAGAGAACGGAACTATGGCTACACCTTC